This T cell receptor (beta chain) was profiled in a study of shared clonotypes between healthy human individuals. Findings and caveats of the study: Memory subsets generally showed smaller estimated richness than naive subsets did.

Free of recent acute infections or vaccinations, the donors were healthy HIV-negative adults. As to this clone: Its target is unknown.

The repertoire was sequenced with immunoSEQ multiplex PCR; TCRdb's copy has only in-frame clones and lacks some. Of about 2.4 million clones listed, roughly 93% are singletons. Source material: naive CD4+ T cells from PBMCs. Subset indicated: CD45RA+ positively selected. This TCR was sampled from a man aged 18 to 30 in good health. Some clones in this sample may be carry-over from other donors' samples.

In DNA, the CDR3 is TGTGCCAGCAGCTTAATGGGAAGTTTGAACACTGAAGCTTTCTTT. Amino acids: CASSLMGSLNTEAFF. This chain joins TRBV7-2 and TRBJ1-1, with D uncertain. This CDR3 comprises 15 residues. V was pared by 2 bases and J by 0 bases, with 10 bases between. Germline CDR1 and CDR2: SGHTA and FQGNSA.